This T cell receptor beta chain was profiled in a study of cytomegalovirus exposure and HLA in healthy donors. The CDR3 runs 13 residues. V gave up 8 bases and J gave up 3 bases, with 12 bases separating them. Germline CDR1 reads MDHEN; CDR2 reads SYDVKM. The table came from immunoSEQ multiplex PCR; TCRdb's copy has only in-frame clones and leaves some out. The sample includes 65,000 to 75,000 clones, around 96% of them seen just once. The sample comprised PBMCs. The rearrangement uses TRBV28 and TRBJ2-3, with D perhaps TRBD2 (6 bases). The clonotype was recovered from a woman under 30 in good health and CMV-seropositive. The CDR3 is CASYGRGTDTQYF. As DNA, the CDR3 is TGTGCCAGCTACGGACGGGGGACAGATACGCAGTATTTT.